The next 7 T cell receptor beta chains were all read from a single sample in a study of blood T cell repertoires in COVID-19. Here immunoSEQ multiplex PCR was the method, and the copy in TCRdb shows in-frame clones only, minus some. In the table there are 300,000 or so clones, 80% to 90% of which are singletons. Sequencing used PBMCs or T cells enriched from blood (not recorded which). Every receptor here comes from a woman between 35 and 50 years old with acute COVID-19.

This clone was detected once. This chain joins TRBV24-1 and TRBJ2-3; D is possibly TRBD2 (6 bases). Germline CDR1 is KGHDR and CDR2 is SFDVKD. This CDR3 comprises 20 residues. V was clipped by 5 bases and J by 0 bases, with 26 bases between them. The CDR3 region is CATSARNRDSHPLSTDTQYF. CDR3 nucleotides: TGTGCCACCAGTGCCCGTAACCGGGACTCCCACCCCCTAAGCACAGATACGCAGTATTTT.

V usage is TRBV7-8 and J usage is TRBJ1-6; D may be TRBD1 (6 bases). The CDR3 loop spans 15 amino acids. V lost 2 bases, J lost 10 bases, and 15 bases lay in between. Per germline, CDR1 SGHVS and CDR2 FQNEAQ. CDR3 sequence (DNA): TGTGCCAGCAGCTTAACCAGGGACAAAGGATCACCCCTCCACTTT. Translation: CASSLTRDKGSPLHF.

In DNA form, the CDR3 reads TGTGCCAGCAGTTATGGAGGTTCCTACGAGCAGTACTTC. This encodes CASSYGGSYEQYF. The gene calls are TRBV6-2 or TRBV6-3 and TRBJ2-7, with a possible D match to TRBD2 (5 bases). The CDR3 extends over 13 amino acids. Germline-derived CDR1 and CDR2 are MNHEY and SVGEGT. The V end lost 3 bases, the J end lost 1 base, and 7 bases lay between the germline ends.

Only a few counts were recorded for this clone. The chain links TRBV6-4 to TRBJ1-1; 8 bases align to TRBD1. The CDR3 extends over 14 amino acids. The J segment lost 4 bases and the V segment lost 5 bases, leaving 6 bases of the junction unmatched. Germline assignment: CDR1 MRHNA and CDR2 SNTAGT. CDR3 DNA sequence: TGTGCCAGCAGTCCATTCCAGGGGGCCACTGAAGCTTTCTTT. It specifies CASSPFQGATEAFF.

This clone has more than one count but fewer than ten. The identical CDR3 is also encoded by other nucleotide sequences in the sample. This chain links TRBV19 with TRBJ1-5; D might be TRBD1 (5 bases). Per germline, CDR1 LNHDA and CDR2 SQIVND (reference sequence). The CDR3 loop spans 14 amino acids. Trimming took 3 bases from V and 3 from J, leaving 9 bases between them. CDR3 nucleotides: TGTGCCAGTAGTATTTGGGGGGACAATCAGCCCCAGCATTTT. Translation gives CASSIWGDNQPQHF.

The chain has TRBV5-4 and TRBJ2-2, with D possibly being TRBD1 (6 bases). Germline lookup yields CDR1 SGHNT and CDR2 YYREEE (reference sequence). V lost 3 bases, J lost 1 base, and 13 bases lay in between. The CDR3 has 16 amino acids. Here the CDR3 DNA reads TGTGCCAGCAGCTCAGTTTTGGGACAGAACACCGGGGAGCTGTTTTTT. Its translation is CASSSVLGQNTGELFF.

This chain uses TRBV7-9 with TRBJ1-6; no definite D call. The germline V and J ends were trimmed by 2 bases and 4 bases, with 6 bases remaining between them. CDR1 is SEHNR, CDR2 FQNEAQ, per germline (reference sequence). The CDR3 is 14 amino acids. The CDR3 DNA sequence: TGTGCCAGCAGCTTACCCGGGTATAATTCACCCCTCCACTTT. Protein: CASSLPGYNSPLHF.